This TCR beta chain comes out of a study of blood T cell repertoires in COVID-19. In the study overall: Whether acute or convalescent, the COVID-19 samples came from the United States, Italy and Spain. T cells, B-cell-depleted T cells, or PBMCs supplied cDNA or gDNA.

V was trimmed by 3 bases and J by 1 base, leaving 14 bases between them. The CDR3 loop spans 16 amino acids. The germline CDR1 and CDR2 sequences are LGHNA and YNFKEQ. The data were produced by immunoSEQ multiplex PCR, yet TCRdb's version contains in-frame clones alone and is incomplete. The table lists roughly 300,000 clones, around 88% of them singletons, with 1.5% to 2% in the top ten. Sequencing was carried out using peripheral blood. The receptor was isolated from a woman aged 50 to 65 with acute or convalescent COVID-19. The chain couples TRBV4-2 to TRBJ2-3; unclear D gene. CDR3 in amino acids: CASSQAGPGGTDTQYF. The CDR3 DNA follows: TGTGCCAGCAGCCAGGCAGGCCCCGGCGGCACAGATACGCAGTATTTT.